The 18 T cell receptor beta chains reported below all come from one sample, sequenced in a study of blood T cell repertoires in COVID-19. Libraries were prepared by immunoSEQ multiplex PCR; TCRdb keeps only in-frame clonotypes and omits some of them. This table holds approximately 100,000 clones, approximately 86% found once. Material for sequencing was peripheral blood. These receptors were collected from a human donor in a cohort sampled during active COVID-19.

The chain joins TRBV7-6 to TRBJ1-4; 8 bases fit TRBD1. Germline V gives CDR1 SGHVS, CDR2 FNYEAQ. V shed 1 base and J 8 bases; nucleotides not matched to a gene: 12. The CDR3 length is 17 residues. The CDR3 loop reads CASSLGQGARLGEKLFF. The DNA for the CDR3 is TGTGCCAGCAGCTTAGGGCAGGGGGCGCGCCTAGGGGAAAAACTGTTTTTT.

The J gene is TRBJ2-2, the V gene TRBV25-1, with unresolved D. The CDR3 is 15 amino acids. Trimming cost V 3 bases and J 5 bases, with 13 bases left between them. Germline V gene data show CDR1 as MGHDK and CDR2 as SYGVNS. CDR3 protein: CASSDLARSTGELFF. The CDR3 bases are TGTGCCAGCAGTGATTTGGCCAGAAGTACCGGGGAGCTGTTTTTT.

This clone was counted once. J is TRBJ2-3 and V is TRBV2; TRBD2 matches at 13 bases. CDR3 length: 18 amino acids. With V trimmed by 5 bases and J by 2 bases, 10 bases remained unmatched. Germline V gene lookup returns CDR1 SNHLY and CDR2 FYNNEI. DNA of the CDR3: TGTGCCAGCAGTTGGACTAGCGGGGGCCCAACGACCACAGATACGCAGTATTTT. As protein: CASSWTSGGPTTTDTQYF.

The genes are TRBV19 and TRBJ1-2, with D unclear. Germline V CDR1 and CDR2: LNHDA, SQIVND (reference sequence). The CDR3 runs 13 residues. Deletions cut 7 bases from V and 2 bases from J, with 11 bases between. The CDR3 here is CASKRNLNYGYTF. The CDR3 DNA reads TGTGCCAGTAAGAGGAACCTGAACTATGGCTACACCTTC.

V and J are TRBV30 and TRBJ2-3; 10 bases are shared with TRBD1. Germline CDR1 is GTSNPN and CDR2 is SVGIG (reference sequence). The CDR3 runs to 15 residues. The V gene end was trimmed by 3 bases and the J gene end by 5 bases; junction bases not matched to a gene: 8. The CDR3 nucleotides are TGTGCCTGGAGCCTGGGGACAGGGGATGGAGATACGCAGTATTTT. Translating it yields CAWSLGTGDGDTQYF.

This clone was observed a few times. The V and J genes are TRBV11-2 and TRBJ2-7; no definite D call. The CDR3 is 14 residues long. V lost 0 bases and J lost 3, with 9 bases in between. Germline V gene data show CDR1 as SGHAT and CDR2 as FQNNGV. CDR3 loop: CASSLDTVLYEQYF. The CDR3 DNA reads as TGTGCCAGCAGCTTAGATACGGTCCTCTACGAGCAGTACTTC.

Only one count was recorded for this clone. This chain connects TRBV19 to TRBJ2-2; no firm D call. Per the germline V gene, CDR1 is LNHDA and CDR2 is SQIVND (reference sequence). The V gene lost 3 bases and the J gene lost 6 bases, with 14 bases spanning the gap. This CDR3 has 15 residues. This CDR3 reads CASSILGSSAGELFF. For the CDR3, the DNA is TGTGCCAGTAGTATTTTAGGCTCCAGCGCCGGGGAGCTGTTTTTT.

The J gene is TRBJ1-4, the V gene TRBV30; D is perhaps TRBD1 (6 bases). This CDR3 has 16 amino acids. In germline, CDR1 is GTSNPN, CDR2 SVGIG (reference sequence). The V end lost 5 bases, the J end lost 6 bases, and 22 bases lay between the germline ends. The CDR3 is CAWGGGGRARDEKLFF. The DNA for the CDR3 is TGTGCCTGGGGGGGTGGGGGCCGCGCCAGGGATGAAAAACTGTTTTTT. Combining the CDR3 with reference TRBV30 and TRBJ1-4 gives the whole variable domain SQTIHQWPATLVQPVGSPLSLECTVEGTSNPNLYWYRQAAGRGLQLLFYSVGIGQISSEVPQNLSASRPQDRQFILSSKKLLLSDSGFYLCAWGGGGRARDEKLFFGSGTQLSVL.

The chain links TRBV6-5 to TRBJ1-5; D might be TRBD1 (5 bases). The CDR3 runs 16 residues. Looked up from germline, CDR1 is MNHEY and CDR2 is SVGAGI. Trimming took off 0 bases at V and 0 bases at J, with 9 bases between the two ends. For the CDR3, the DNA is TGTGCCAGCAGTTACTCGTACAGGTATAGCAATCAGCCCCAGCATTTT. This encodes CASSYSYRYSNQPQHF.

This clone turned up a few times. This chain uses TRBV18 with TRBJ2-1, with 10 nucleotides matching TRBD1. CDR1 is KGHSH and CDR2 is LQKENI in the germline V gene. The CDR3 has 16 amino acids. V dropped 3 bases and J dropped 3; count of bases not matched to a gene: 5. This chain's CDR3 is CASSPRQGAGYNEQFF. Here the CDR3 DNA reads TGTGCCAGCTCACCGCGACAGGGGGCGGGCTACAATGAGCAGTTCTTC.

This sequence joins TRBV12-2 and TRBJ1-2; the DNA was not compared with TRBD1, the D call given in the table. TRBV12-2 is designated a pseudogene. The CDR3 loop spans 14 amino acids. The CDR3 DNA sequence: TGTGCAAGTCGCTTAGAAGCAGGGGGCGGAGGCTACACCTTC. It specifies CASRLEAGGGGYTF.

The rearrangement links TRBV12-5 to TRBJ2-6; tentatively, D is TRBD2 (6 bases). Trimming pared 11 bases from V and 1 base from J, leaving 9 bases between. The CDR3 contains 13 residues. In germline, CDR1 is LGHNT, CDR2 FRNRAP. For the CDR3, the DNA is TGTGCTGAACGGGAGTCTGGGGCCAACGTCCTGACTTTC. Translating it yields CAERESGANVLTF.

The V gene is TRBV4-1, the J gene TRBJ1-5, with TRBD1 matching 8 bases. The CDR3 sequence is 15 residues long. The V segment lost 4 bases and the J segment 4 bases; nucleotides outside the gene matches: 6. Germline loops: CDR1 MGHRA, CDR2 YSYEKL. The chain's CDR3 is CASSRSGQGNQPQHF. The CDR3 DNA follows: TGCGCCAGCAGCCGATCCGGACAGGGAAATCAGCCCCAGCATTTT.

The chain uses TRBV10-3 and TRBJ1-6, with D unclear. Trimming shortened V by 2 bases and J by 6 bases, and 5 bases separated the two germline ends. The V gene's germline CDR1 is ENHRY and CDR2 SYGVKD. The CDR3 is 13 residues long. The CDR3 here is CAISEGSNSPLHF. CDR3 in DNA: TGTGCCATCAGTGAGGGGAGTAATTCACCCCTCCACTTT.

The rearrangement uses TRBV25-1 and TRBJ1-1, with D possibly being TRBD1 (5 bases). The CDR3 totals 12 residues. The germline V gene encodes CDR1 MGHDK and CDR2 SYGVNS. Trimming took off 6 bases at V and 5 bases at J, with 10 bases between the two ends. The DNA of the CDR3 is TGTGCCAGCAGAAGGGGAGGAACTGAAGCTTTCTTT. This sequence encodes CASRRGGTEAFF.

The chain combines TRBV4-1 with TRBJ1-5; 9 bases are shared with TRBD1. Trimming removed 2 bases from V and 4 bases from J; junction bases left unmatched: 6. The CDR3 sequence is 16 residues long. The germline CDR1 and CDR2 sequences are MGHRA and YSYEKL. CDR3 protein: CASSQPTGGRNQPQHF. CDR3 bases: TGCGCCAGCAGCCAACCGACAGGGGGACGGAATCAGCCCCAGCATTTT.

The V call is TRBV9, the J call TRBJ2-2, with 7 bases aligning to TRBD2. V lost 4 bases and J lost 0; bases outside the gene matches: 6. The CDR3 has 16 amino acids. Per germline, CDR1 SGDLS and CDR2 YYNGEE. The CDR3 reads CASSPRGDPNTGELFF. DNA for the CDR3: TGTGCCAGCAGCCCCCGGGGGGACCCGAACACCGGGGAGCTGTTTTTT. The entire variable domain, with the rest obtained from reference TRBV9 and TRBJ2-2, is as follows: DSGVTQTPKHLITATGQRVTLRCSPRSGDLSVYWYQQSLDQGLQFLIQYYNGEERAKGNILERFSAQQFPDLHSELNLSSLELGDSALYFCASSPRGDPNTGELFFGEGSRLTVL.

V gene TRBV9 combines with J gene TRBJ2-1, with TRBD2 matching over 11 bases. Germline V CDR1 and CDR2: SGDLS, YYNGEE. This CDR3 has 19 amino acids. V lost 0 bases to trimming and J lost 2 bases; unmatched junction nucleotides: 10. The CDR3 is CASSVGLAGGPPTYNEQFF. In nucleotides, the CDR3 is TGTGCCAGCAGCGTAGGCCTAGCGGGGGGTCCGCCTACCTACAATGAGCAGTTCTTC.